These T cell receptor beta chains were read from a single sample in a study of yellow fever vaccine responses in identical twins. TCRdb itself ran the RT-PCR reads through MiXCR, one entry per CDR3 protein. The table has about 11,000 distinct CDR3 sequences, around 77% seen once. The sample was T cells from blood (PBMCs), unsorted or a sorted subset (not recorded which), taken before or after yellow fever vaccination (not recorded which). The origin of the receptors is a woman between 18 and 30 years old who received the yellow fever vaccine. CDR3s include the opening cysteine and the closing phenylalanine or tryptophan.

V	CDR3
TRBV6-2/TRBV6-3	CASSYSTGIDEQFF
TRBV7-8	CASSPGGVKRGTNTGELFF
TRBV6-4	CASSPSTGDLNTEAFF
TRBV7-6	CASSLSNEQFF
TRBV24-1	CATSDRGRDGTDTQYF
TRBV10-3	CAISTAGEDSGYNEQFF
TRBV6-1	CASSRQHRDYIYEQYF
TRBV12-3/TRBV12-4	CASSLALSGGGSYNEQFF
TRBV18	CASSPPHEQYF
TRBV29-1	CSVASGTGFGYTF
TRBV20-1	CSVLEGFGYTF
TRBV29-1	CSAYGTRDSHNYGYTF
TRBV20-1	CSAPTSGAYQETQYF
TRBV6-2/TRBV6-3	CASSYDRGRTEAFF
TRBV20-1	CSATGLAGVYNEQFF
TRBV12-3/TRBV12-4	CASSFEQSQETQYF
TRBV6-2/TRBV6-3	CASSKGAAIDEQFF
TRBV6-1	CASSESGSPYEQYF
TRBV5-1	CASSSQPGLPKNIQYF
TRBV6-5	CASSYVTGKEQFF
TRBV4-1	CASSQDATGRTF
TRBV29-1	CSVTLLATEGRINEQFF
TRBV6-1	CASSELAGANYGYTF
TRBV23-1	CASSRRGPRTDTQYF
TRBV10-2	CASRLGGSTDTQYF
TRBV7-3	CASSLTGQGAGELFF
TRBV14	CASSQGGPLAGLRETQYF
TRBV6-2/TRBV6-3	CASSHPGTRCYEQFF
TRBV18	CASSPSMGQENEKLFF
TRBV11-3	CASSSENSPLHF
TRBV18	CASSPQGSTGELFF
TRBV4-1	CASSQHRTTNEKLFF
TRBV28	CASSLQYRELNTEAFF
TRBV11-2	CASSLDPLGSYQETQYF
TRBV29-1	CSVEDGVLNYGYTF
TRBV11-3	CASSLGMTSGSYNEQFF
TRBV29-1	CSVAPDRAAAFF
TRBV13	CASIAGGQDTQYF
TRBV27	CASSRDRGWWQYF
TRBV11-3	CASRAGLAGPLQETQYF
TRBV7-9	CASSSRQLADNQETQYF
TRBV23-1	CASRIIGEKLFF
TRBV29-1	CSAQQGAPFTEAFF
TRBV11-1	CASSSGFSEYEQYF
TRBV4-1	CASSQEEENQPQHF
TRBV4-1	CASSHGQRDEQFF
TRBV6-5	CASSYSTSGLAGELFF
TRBV7-9	CASSLDTGTPYGYTF
TRBV27	CASSLGASGRANNEQFF
TRBV9	CASSARDRTEAFF
TRBV7-9	CASSASSYNSPLHF
TRBV4-1	CASSQDGGGNYGYTF
TRBV3-1	CASSHRGDGELFF
TRBV7-9	CASKDRSSGNTIYF
TRBV2	CAQGPSSYNEQFF
TRBV28	CASSFETQYF